These 22 T cell receptor beta chains originate from one sample sequenced in a study of cytomegalovirus exposure and HLA in healthy donors. A multiplex PCR was run with 60 Vbeta primers and 13 Jbeta primers. Assay used: immunoSEQ multiplex PCR; TCRdb lists only in-frame clones, some missing. Of 150,000 or so clones listed, approximately 75% are singletons. Source material: PBMCs. All receptors come from a girl aged 10-17 years in good health and CMV-seronegative.

This chain connects TRBV9 to TRBJ2-1; 11 nucleotides line up with TRBD1. CDR3 length: 14 residues. The germline V gene encodes CDR1 SGDLS and CDR2 YYNGEE. J lost 6 bases, V lost 4 bases, and 3 bases had no gene match. The CDR3 DNA sequence: TGTGCCAGCAGCCGGGACAGGGGGAGCAATGAGCAGTTCTTC. This codes for CASSRDRGSNEQFF.

The rearrangement links TRBV4-1 to TRBJ2-5, with 10 bases fitting TRBD2. This CDR3 has 16 amino acids. Germline CDR1 and CDR2: MGHRA and YSYEKL. Trimming took 0 bases from V and 5 from J; bases not matched to a gene: 6. The CDR3 loop reads CASSQEGQRGGETQYF. The CDR3 DNA follows: TGCGCCAGCAGCCAAGAGGGTCAGCGGGGGGGTGAGACCCAGTACTTC.

This chain joins TRBV5-1 and TRBJ1-6; D not certain. Between the trimmed V and J ends, which lost 1 base and 5 bases, there was a span of 7 bases. Germline-derived CDR1 and CDR2 are SGHRS and YFSETQ. The CDR3 totals 14 residues. The chain's CDR3 is CASSLSRDNSPLHF. The CDR3 nucleotides are TGCGCCAGCAGCTTGTCAAGAGATAATTCACCCCTCCACTTT.

This chain connects TRBV5-1 to TRBJ1-4; D is undetermined. Germline-derived CDR1 and CDR2 are SGHRS and YFSETQ. With 0 bases removed from V and 1 base from J, the gap between germline ends came to 7 bases. The CDR3 consists of 15 residues. The CDR3 sequence: CASSLVGETNEKLFF. CDR3 sequence (DNA): TGCGCCAGCAGCTTGGTCGGGGAAACTAATGAAAAACTGTTTTTT.

The chain joins TRBV19 to TRBJ2-1, with 12 bases identical to TRBD2. V shed 5 bases, J shed 6 bases, and the junction held 11 bases outside the gene matches. The CDR3 has 17 amino acids. The germline V gene has CDR1 LNHDA and CDR2 SQIVND (reference sequence). Here the CDR3 DNA reads TGTGCCAGTAGTCTGTCTAGCGGGGGGGCTTTCCCCAATGAGCAGTTCTTC. Protein: CASSLSSGGAFPNEQFF.

This chain connects TRBV6-5 to TRBJ1-5, with unresolved D. Trimming left V 5 bases short and J 1 base short, with 9 bases between. The CDR3 spans 14 residues. Germline values: CDR1 MNHEY, CDR2 SVGAGI. The DNA of the CDR3 is TGTGCCAGCAGTCCTCTCGGGAGCAATCAGCCCCAGCATTTT. Amino acids: CASSPLGSNQPQHF.

This chain uses TRBV9 with TRBJ1-4, with D maybe TRBD1 (5 bases). Germline lookup yields CDR1 SGDLS and CDR2 YYNGEE. Trimming left V 1 base short and J 0 bases short, with 7 bases between. The CDR3 extends over 15 amino acids. The CDR3 sequence is CASSVSGATNEKLFF. The CDR3 DNA is TGTGCCAGCAGCGTATCGGGGGCAACTAATGAAAAACTGTTTTTT.

The chain uses TRBV6-5 and TRBJ1-1; 7 bases align to TRBD1. CDR3 length: 14 amino acids. Germline assignment: CDR1 MNHEY and CDR2 SVGAGI. V shed 5 bases, J shed 0 bases, and the junction held 3 bases outside the gene matches. As DNA, the CDR3 is TGTGCCAGCAGTACCGGGACAGTGAACACTGAAGCTTTCTTT. Protein: CASSTGTVNTEAFF.

This chain uses TRBV7-3 with TRBJ2-5; 7 nucleotides agree with TRBD2. CDR1 is SGHTA and CDR2 is FQGTGA in the germline V gene. Germline trimming cut 5 bases from V and 3 bases from J; bases unmatched to any gene: 6. The CDR3 has 14 amino acids. The CDR3 sequence is CASSRDAGEETQYF. The CDR3 DNA reads as TGTGCCAGCAGCCGGGATGCGGGGGAAGAGACCCAGTACTTC.

The chain carries TRBV19 and TRBJ1-1, with no clear D. V dropped 4 bases and J dropped 1 base, with 10 bases sitting between them. The CDR3 is made up of 14 amino acids. Germline V gene sequence: CDR1 LNHDA, CDR2 SQIVND (reference sequence). As DNA, the CDR3 is TGTGCCAGTAGTACAAGGGCGGGGAACACTGAAGCTTTCTTT. It translates to CASSTRAGNTEAFF.

This sequence joins TRBV6-5 and TRBJ1-1; 9 bases align to TRBD1. The CDR3 covers 15 residues. Trimming took 0 bases from V and 4 from J; bases not matched to a gene: 3. CDR1 is MNHEY and CDR2 is SVGAGI in the germline V gene. The DNA of the CDR3 is TGTGCCAGCAGTTACTCTAAGACAGGGGGCACTGAAGCTTTCTTT. The encoded protein is CASSYSKTGGTEAFF.

The chain carries TRBV6-6 and TRBJ2-1; D is uncertain. This CDR3 is 10 amino acids long. V was pared by 5 bases and J by 7 bases, with 3 bases between. The V gene's germline CDR1 is MNHNY and CDR2 SVGAGI (reference sequence). The CDR3 protein is CASSRNEQFF. The CDR3 DNA reads TGTGCCAGCAGTCGGAATGAGCAGTTCTTC.

V and J are TRBV14 and TRBJ1-1, with 8 bases aligning to TRBD1. CDR1 SGHDN and CDR2 FVKESK come from the germline V gene. Trimming removed 3 bases from V and 4 bases from J; junction bases left unmatched: 10. This CDR3 contains 16 residues. DNA for the CDR3: TGTGCCAGCAGCCATGTCCCGCAGGGGGCTGTCACTGAAGCTTTCTTT. Its translation: CASSHVPQGAVTEAFF.

The rearrangement joins TRBV29-1 to TRBJ1-6, with D possibly TRBD1 on 6 matching bases. Germline lookup yields CDR1 SQVTM and CDR2 ANQGSEA. The CDR3 consists of 15 residues. Trimming left V 6 bases short and J 7 bases short, with 19 bases between. Here the CDR3 DNA reads TGCAGCGTCTCCCGCGGACAGCCACCGAATTCACCCCTCCACTTT. It specifies CSVSRGQPPNSPLHF. Combining the CDR3 with reference TRBV29-1 and TRBJ1-6 gives the whole variable domain SAVISQKPSRDICQRGTSLTIQCQVDSQVTMMFWYRQQPGQSLTLIATANQGSEATYESGFVIDKFPISRPNLTFSTLTVSNMSPEDSSIYLCSVSRGQPPNSPLHFGNGTRLTVT.

This clone was detected only a few times. This rearrangement joins TRBV6-1 to TRBJ1-1, with 7 bases that match TRBD1. J lost 0 bases, V lost 10 bases, and 8 bases had no gene match. The CDR3 has 14 residues. Looked up from germline, CDR1 is MNHNS and CDR2 is SASEGT. CDR3 region: CATETGTVNTEAFF. Written as DNA, the CDR3 is TGTGCCACCGAAACCGGGACAGTGAACACTGAAGCTTTCTTT.

CDR3: CASSVVEGGYNEQFF. The CDR3 DNA follows: TGTGCCAGCAGCGTAGTGGAGGGGGGGTACAATGAGCAGTTCTTC. The chain links TRBV9 to TRBJ2-1; weak D call: TRBD2 (7 bases). There are 15 residues in the CDR3. Germline loops: CDR1 SGDLS, CDR2 YYNGEE. V was shortened by 0 bases and J by 4 bases, with 11 bases between the two germline ends.

Concerning this clone: This sample includes further DNA sequences coding for the same CDR3. CDR3 nucleotides: TGTGCCAGCAATATCGGAAGGGGGACAGGTCGAAATTTGAACACTGAAGCTTTCTTT. It encodes CASNIGRGTGRNLNTEAFF. V usage is TRBV2 and J usage is TRBJ1-1; TRBD1 agrees at 8 bases. Germline V lookup: CDR1 SNHLY, CDR2 FYNNEI. The CDR3 runs to 19 residues. V shed 7 bases and J 0 bases; nucleotides not matched to a gene: 19.

This sequence joins TRBV7-9 and TRBJ1-2, with TRBD1 matching 11 bases. The CDR3 is 14 residues long. V dropped 3 bases and J dropped 5; count of bases not matched to a gene: 2. CDR1 and CDR2 (germline): SEHNR, FQNEAQ (reference sequence). The CDR3 here is CASSLGQGVYGYTF. In DNA form, the CDR3 reads TGTGCCAGCAGCTTGGGACAGGGGGTATATGGCTACACCTTC.

The rearrangement links TRBV6-5 to TRBJ2-1; a possible D gene is TRBD2 (6 bases). Germline values: CDR1 MNHEY, CDR2 SVGAGI. V was cut by 5 bases and J by 7 bases, with 9 bases left in between. The CDR3 is 12 amino acids. The CDR3 region has the DNA TGTGCCAGCAGTCAGACTAGAAATGAGCAGTTCTTC. This codes for CASSQTRNEQFF.

The rearrangement uses TRBV25-1 and TRBJ1-3; no clear D. Germline V CDR1 and CDR2: MGHDK, SYGVNS. The length of the CDR3 is 11 residues. V was clipped by 8 bases and J by 3 bases, with 5 bases between them. CDR3 loop: CASLLGNTIYF. For the CDR3, the DNA is TGTGCCAGCCTCCTTGGAAACACCATATATTTT.

The chain combines TRBV27 with TRBJ1-5; 7 bases are shared with TRBD1. J gave up 4 bases and V 5 bases, and 8 bases lay outside the gene matches. The length of the CDR3 is 15 residues. Germline CDR1 and CDR2: MNHEY and SMNVEV (reference sequence). The CDR3 here is CASSTTGQENQPQHF. CDR3 nucleotides: TGTGCCAGCAGTACAACCGGACAGGAAAATCAGCCCCAGCATTTT.

The V gene is TRBV5-1, the J gene TRBJ1-4; D is unresolved. Trimming left V 1 base short and J 0 bases short, with 4 bases between. There are 14 residues in the CDR3. Germline CDR1 and CDR2: SGHRS and YFSETQ. The CDR3 sequence: CASSLRATNEKLFF. The DNA of the CDR3 is TGCGCCAGCAGCTTGAGAGCAACTAATGAAAAACTGTTTTTT.